This T cell receptor beta chain came from a study of CD8+CD57+ T cells in acquired aplastic anemia. By flow cytometry, patients selected for sequencing had shown an expansion of CD8+CD57+ cells. It was genomic DNA that served as the template for profiling TCR beta VDJ and CDR3. TCRdb analysed the reads with MiXCR anew, one entry per CDR3 protein. Of around 200,000 distinct CDR3 sequences detected, about half appear once; the ten largest clones hold just under 20%. This CDR3 spans 13 amino acids. V dropped 3 bases and J dropped 14 bases, with 16 bases sitting between them. This receptor was taken from a human donor with aplastic anemia. This rearrangement joins TRBV12-3 or TRBV12-4 to TRBJ1-4; D might be TRBD1 (5 bases). Sequenced input: sorted CD4+, CD8+, or CD8+CD57+ T cells (not recorded which) from PBMCs. CDR3 in amino acids: CASSLDRQFRLFF. In DNA form, the CDR3 reads TGTGCCAGCAGTTTGGATCGACAGTTCCGTCTGTTTTTT.